Each of the 19 T cell receptor beta chains below was sequenced from the same sample in a study of blood T cell repertoires in COVID-19. Sequenced by immunoSEQ multiplex PCR; TCRdb stores in-frame clones only, minus some. The repertoire has around 120,000 clones, approximately 80% of them found once; the top ten carry less than 2%. Sequencing used peripheral blood. These receptors all come from a man between 70 and 80 years old with acute or convalescent COVID-19.

The chain recombines TRBV2 with TRBJ1-2, with D unclear. The germline V and J ends were trimmed by 3 bases and 9 bases, with 14 bases remaining between them. The CDR3 has 13 residues. The germline CDR1 and CDR2 sequences are SNHLY and FYNNEI. CDR3 sequence reads: CASSDSSGVRYTF. CDR3 bases: TGTGCCAGCAGTGATTCGTCCGGTGTGCGCTACACCTTC. Full variable domain (rest looked up from reference TRBV2 and TRBJ1-2): EPEVTQTPSHQVTQMGQEVILRCVPISNHLYFYWYRQILGQKVEFLVSFYNNEISEKSEIFDDQFSVERPDGSNFTLKIRSTKLEDSAMYFCASSDSSGVRYTFGSGTRLTVV.

The rearrangement links TRBV2 to TRBJ2-2; 7 bases are shared with TRBD1. The CDR3 runs to 14 residues. With 6 bases clipped from V and 8 bases from J, the junction kept 9 bases outside the gene matches. Germline V CDR1 and CDR2: SNHLY, FYNNEI. For the CDR3, the DNA is TGTGCCAGCAGGGTGGACAGGTCACGAGGGGAGCTGTTTTTT. Amino acids: CASRVDRSRGELFF.

This chain links TRBV9 with TRBJ2-7, with TRBD1 matching 12 bases. Germline values: CDR1 SGDLS, CDR2 YYNGEE. CDR3 length equals 14 residues. Trimming removed 3 bases from V and 6 bases from J; junction bases left unmatched: 4. CDR3 residues: CASSAGTGGGEQYF. The CDR3 bases are TGTGCCAGCAGCGCAGGGACAGGGGGCGGCGAGCAGTACTTC.

The rearrangement links TRBV12-3 or TRBV12-4 to TRBJ2-7; 8 bases agree with TRBD2. J gave up 6 bases and V 8 bases, and 9 bases lay outside the gene matches. The CDR3 loop spans 13 amino acids. The CDR3 nucleotides read TGTGCCAGCTCCCGGACTAGCTTACCCGAGCAGTACTTC. This gives the protein CASSRTSLPEQYF.

The chain recombines TRBV4-1 with TRBJ2-1; 8 bases are shared with TRBD2. CDR1 MGHRA and CDR2 YSYEKL come from the germline V gene. This CDR3 is built from 18 residues. J lost 0 bases, V lost 1 base, and 8 bases had no gene match. The CDR3 protein is CASSQGTAGGPSYNEQFF. In nucleotides, the CDR3 is TGCGCCAGCAGCCAAGGCACGGCGGGGGGCCCCTCCTACAATGAGCAGTTCTTC.

The chain recombines TRBV5-1 with TRBJ2-7, with 8 bases fitting TRBD1. V trimming: 0 bases; J trimming: 2 bases; junction bases outside the gene matches: 4. The germline gives CDR1 SGHRS, CDR2 YFSETQ. CDR3 length: 15 amino acids. The CDR3 DNA reads as TGCGCCAGCAGCTTGGGCGCAGGGGGCACCTACGAGCAGTACTTC. Translated: CASSLGAGGTYEQYF.

The gene calls are TRBV6-5 and TRBJ1-2; tentatively, D is TRBD1 (6 bases). Looked up from germline, CDR1 is MNHEY and CDR2 is SVGAGI. This CDR3 region has 13 residues. V was cut by 4 bases and J by 4 bases, with 10 bases left in between. CDR3: CASSSGTPYGYTF. CDR3 nucleotides: TGTGCCAGCAGTTCCGGGACACCCTATGGCTACACCTTC.

The chain carries TRBV5-1 and TRBJ2-5; the match to TRBD1 covers 12 bases. CDR1 is SGHRS, CDR2 YFSETQ, per germline. The CDR3 loop spans 15 amino acids. Unmatched junction bases numbered 6, after V lost 4 bases and J lost 5 bases. The chain's CDR3 is CASSTGTGGGETQYF. The DNA of the CDR3 is TGCGCCAGCAGCACCGGGACAGGGGGCGGCGAGACCCAGTACTTC.

The rearrangement joins TRBV5-1 to TRBJ2-6; 7 positions match TRBD1. CDR1 and CDR2 (germline): SGHRS, YFSETQ. The CDR3 runs 12 residues. Unmatched junction bases numbered 5, after V lost 6 bases and J lost 11 bases. CDR3 region: CASTYRGDVLTF. CDR3 nucleotide sequence: TGCGCCAGCACCTACAGGGGCGACGTCCTGACTTTC.

The chain couples TRBV6-5 to TRBJ2-1; perhaps TRBD1 as D (5 bases). In germline, CDR1 is MNHEY, CDR2 SVGAGI. With 2 bases removed from V and 9 bases from J, the gap between germline ends came to 11 bases. CDR3 length: 13 amino acids. CDR3 amino acids: CASSYGRVGEQFF. In nucleotides, the CDR3 is TGTGCCAGCAGTTACGGCAGGGTTGGTGAGCAGTTCTTC.

V and J are TRBV6-4 and TRBJ1-1; D gene unclear. CDR1 is MRHNA and CDR2 is SNTAGT in the germline V gene. This CDR3 region has 8 residues. V was trimmed by 11 bases and J by 7 bases, leaving 5 bases between them. CDR3 loop: CASFEAFF. The DNA of the CDR3 is TGTGCCTCGTTTGAAGCTTTCTTT.

This clone has a single count. The chain joins TRBV5-1 to TRBJ2-1; D gene unclear. V gave up 1 base and J gave up 0 bases, with 5 bases separating them. The CDR3 sequence is 14 residues long. The V gene's germline CDR1 is SGHRS and CDR2 YFSETQ. This CDR3 is CASSLQASYNEQFF. Here the CDR3 DNA reads TGCGCCAGCAGCTTGCAAGCCTCCTACAATGAGCAGTTCTTC.

The V call is TRBV19, the J call TRBJ1-5, with D possibly being TRBD1 (6 bases). The V end was cut by 6 bases, the J end by 9 bases, with 15 bases between. The CDR3 length is 13 residues. The germline CDR1 and CDR2 sequences are LNHDA and SQIVND (reference sequence). The chain's CDR3 is CASSDRKAPPQHF. As DNA, the CDR3 is TGTGCCAGTAGCGACAGGAAAGCACCGCCCCAGCATTTT.

The rearrangement uses TRBV29-1 and TRBJ1-2; D possibly corresponds to TRBD1 (5 bases). Trimming removed 3 bases from V and 8 bases from J, with 13 bases in between. The CDR3 spans 12 residues. Germline CDR1 is SQVTM and CDR2 is ANQGSEA. Here the CDR3 DNA reads TGCAGCGTTGATGGGGGGACGGACGGCTACACCTTC. Residues: CSVDGGTDGYTF.

This clone appeared once. This chain uses TRBV27 with TRBJ1-6; no definite D call. The CDR3 runs to 15 residues. Looked up from germline, CDR1 is MNHEY and CDR2 is SMNVEV (reference sequence). Between the trimmed V and J ends, which lost 2 bases and 10 bases, there was a span of 15 bases. The CDR3 DNA is TGTGCCAGCAGTTTAGCGGGCCTGGGTAACTCACCCCTCCACTTT. It encodes CASSLAGLGNSPLHF.

This CDR3 reads CASRIGTGGDYEQYF. In DNA, the CDR3 is TGTGCCAGCAGGATTGGGACAGGAGGGGACTACGAGCAGTACTTC. The V and J genes are TRBV27 and TRBJ2-7, with 8 bases aligning to TRBD1. Trimming cost V 6 bases and J 3 bases; bases outside gene matches: 10. CDR1 and CDR2 from the germline V gene are MNHEY and SMNVEV (reference sequence). The CDR3 loop spans 15 amino acids.

The rearrangement uses TRBV7-8 and TRBJ1-1; D perhaps matches TRBD1 (5 bases). From germline, CDR1 is SGHVS and CDR2 FQNEAQ. Trimming removed 5 bases at V and 1 base at J, with 14 bases between. The length of the CDR3 is 15 residues. This CDR3 is CASSPRGRGNTEAFF. DNA for the CDR3: TGTGCCAGCAGCCCGAGAGGTAGGGGGAACACTGAAGCTTTCTTT. The entire variable domain, with the rest obtained from reference TRBV7-8 and TRBJ1-1, is as follows: GAGVSQSPRYKVAKRGQDVALRCDPISGHVSLFWYQQALGQGPEFLTYFQNEAQLDKSGLPSDRFFAERPEGSVSTLKIQRTQQEDSAVYLCASSPRGRGNTEAFFGQGTRLTVV.

Points on this clone: This specimen includes other DNA sequences encoding the same CDR3. The rearrangement links TRBV3-1 (or the pseudogene TRBV3-2) to TRBJ1-5; D is unresolved. Germline V gives CDR1 LGHDT, CDR2 YNNKEL (reference sequence). The CDR3 runs 14 residues. Trimming stripped 1 base from V and 0 bases from J, with 4 bases between. The CDR3 nucleotides read TGTGCCAGCAGCCAAGCAGGTAGCAATCAGCCCCAGCATTTT. Translated: CASSQAGSNQPQHF.

This chain links TRBV19 with TRBJ2-5; possible D gene TRBD2, 5 bases. Germline values: CDR1 LNHDA, CDR2 SQIVND (reference sequence). V lost 2 bases, J lost 1 base, and 14 bases lay in between. The CDR3 is 16 amino acids. The DNA of the CDR3 is TGTGCCAGTAGTATATCCACCGGAGGCGGCCAAGAGACCCAGTACTTC. It codes for CASSISTGGGQETQYF.